This TCR beta chain appears in the sequencing data of a study of T cell responses to AZD1222 COVID-19 vaccine. Germline CDR1 reads SNHLY; CDR2 reads FYNNEI. The V end lost 4 bases, the J end lost 6 bases, and 10 bases lay between the germline ends. This CDR3 contains 13 residues. Whole-study findings and limits: Spike-spanning, vaccine-associated CD4 TCRs were dominant at 160-218 and 743-854. Nearly half of spike-specific TCRs reportedly target variant regions that are unmutated in the B.1.351 and B.1.1.7 variants.

Here immunoSEQ multiplex PCR was the method, and the copy in TCRdb shows in-frame clones only, minus some. The repertoire consists of 100,000 to 150,000 clones, with around 92% occurring once and the leading ten covering around 1.5%. Notes on this clone: Its specificity is not known.

The TCR sequence derives from an adult in good health. The V and J genes are TRBV2 and TRBJ1-5; D is unclear. The starting material was peripheral blood, obtained on day 0 of AZD1222 vaccination. CDR3 region: CASSAGVGQPQHF. The CDR3 DNA reads as TGTGCCAGCAGTGCAGGAGTAGGTCAGCCCCAGCATTTT.